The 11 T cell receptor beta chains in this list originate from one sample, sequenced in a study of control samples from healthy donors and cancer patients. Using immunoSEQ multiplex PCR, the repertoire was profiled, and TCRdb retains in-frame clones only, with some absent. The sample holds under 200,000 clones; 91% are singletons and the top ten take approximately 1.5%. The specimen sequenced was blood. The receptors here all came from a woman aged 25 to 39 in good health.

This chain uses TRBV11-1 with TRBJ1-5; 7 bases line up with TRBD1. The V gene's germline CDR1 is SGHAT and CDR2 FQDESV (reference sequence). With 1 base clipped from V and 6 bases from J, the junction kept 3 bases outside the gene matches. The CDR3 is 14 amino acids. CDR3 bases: TGTGCCAGCAGCTTAGGAGGGGGCAGTCAGCCCCAGCATTTT. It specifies CASSLGGGSQPQHF.

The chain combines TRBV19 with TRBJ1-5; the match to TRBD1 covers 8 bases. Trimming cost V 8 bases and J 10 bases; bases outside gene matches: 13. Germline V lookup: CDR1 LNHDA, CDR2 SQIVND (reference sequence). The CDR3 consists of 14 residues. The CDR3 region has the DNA TGTGCCAGTCGTCCAACAGGGGGAATCAGCCCCCAGCATTTT. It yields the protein CASRPTGGISPQHF.

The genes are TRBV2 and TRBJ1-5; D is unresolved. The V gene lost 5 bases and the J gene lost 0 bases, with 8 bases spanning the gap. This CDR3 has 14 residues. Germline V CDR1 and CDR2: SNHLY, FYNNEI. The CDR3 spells CASSRAISNQPQHF. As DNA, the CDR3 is TGTGCCAGCAGTCGGGCAATTAGCAATCAGCCCCAGCATTTT.

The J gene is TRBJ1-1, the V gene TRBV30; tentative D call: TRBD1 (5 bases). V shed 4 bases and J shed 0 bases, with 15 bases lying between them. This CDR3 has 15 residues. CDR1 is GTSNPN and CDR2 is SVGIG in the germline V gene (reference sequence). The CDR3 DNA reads TGTGCCTGGAATATCGGCAGGGCGTTGAACACTGAAGCTTTCTTT. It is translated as CAWNIGRALNTEAFF. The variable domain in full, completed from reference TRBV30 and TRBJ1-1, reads SQTIHQWPATLVQPVGSPLSLECTVEGTSNPNLYWYRQAAGRGLQLLFYSVGIGQISSEVPQNLSASRPQDRQFILSSKKLLLSDSGFYLCAWNIGRALNTEAFFGQGTRLTVV.

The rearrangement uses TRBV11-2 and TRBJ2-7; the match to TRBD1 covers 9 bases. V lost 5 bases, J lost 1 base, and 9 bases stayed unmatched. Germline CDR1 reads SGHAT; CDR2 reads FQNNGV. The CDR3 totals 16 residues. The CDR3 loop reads CASSEYTGGTSYEQYF. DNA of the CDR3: TGTGCCAGCAGCGAGTACACAGGGGGCACTTCCTACGAGCAGTACTTC.

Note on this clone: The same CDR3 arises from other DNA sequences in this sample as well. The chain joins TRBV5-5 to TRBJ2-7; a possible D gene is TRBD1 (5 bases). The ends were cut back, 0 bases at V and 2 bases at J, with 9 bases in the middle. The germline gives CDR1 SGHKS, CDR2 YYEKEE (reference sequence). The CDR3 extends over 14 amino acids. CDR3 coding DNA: TGTGCCAGCAGCTTGGCCGCAGGGACCTACGAGCAGTACTTC. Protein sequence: CASSLAAGTYEQYF.

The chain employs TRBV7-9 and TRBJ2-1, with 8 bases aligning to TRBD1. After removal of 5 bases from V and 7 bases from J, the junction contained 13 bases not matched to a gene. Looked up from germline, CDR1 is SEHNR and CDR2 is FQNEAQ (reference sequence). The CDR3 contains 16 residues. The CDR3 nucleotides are TGTGCCAGCAGCCCCCCCGGGGGCAGGGGGCGAAATGAGCAGTTCTTC. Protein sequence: CASSPPGGRGRNEQFF.

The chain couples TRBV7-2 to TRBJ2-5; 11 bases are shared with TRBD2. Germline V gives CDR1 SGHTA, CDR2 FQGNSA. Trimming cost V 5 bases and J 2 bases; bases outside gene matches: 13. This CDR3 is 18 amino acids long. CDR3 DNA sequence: TGTGCCAGCAGCCAACGGACACTAGCGGGAGTGGGGCAAGAGACCCAGTACTTC. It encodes CASSQRTLAGVGQETQYF.

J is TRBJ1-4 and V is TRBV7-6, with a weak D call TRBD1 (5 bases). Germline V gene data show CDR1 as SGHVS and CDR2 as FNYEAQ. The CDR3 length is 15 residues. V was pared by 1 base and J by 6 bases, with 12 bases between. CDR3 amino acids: CASSLGGGADEKLFF. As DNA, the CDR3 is TGTGCCAGCAGCTTAGGGGGAGGGGCGGATGAAAAACTGTTTTTT.

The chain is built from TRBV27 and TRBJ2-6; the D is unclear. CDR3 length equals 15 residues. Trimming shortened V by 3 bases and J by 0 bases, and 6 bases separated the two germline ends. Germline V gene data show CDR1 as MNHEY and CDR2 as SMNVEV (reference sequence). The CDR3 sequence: CASSFRVSGANVLTF. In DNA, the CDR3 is TGTGCCAGCAGTTTCCGGGTCTCTGGGGCCAACGTCCTGACTTTC.

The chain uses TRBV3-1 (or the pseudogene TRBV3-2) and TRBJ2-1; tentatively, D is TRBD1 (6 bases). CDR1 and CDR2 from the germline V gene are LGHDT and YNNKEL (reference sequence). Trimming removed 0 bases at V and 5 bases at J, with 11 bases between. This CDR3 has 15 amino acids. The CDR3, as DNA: TGTGCCAGCAGCCAAGATCCAGGGGTGCACAATGAGCAGTTCTTC. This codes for CASSQDPGVHNEQFF.